These 16 T cell receptor beta chains share one sample of origin, sequenced in a study of shared clonotypes between healthy human individuals. Only in-frame clones appear in the TCRdb table, and some are missing; sequencing was by immunoSEQ multiplex PCR. The sample has millions of clones, around 94% seen once; the top ten hold over 0.12%. Material: naive CD4+ T cells sorted from blood. This sample's subset: CD45RA+ positively selected. The receptor source for this set is a man between 18 and 35 years old in good health.

The table lists this clone with a few counts. The chain has TRBV18 and TRBJ1-6; TRBD1 is a possible D gene (5 bases). The CDR3 has 14 amino acids. V dropped 3 bases and J dropped 7 bases, with 10 bases sitting between them. The germline CDR1 and CDR2 sequences are KGHSH and LQKENI. The CDR3, as DNA: TGTGCCAGCTCACCCCCGGGGGTCAATTCACCCCTCCACTTT. Its protein is CASSPPGVNSPLHF.

This clone was seen only once. This chain connects TRBV30 to TRBJ2-7, with TRBD1 identical over 9 bases. V lost 0 bases, J lost 3 bases, and 3 bases stayed unmatched. The CDR3 is 14 amino acids. The germline CDR1 and CDR2 sequences are GTSNPN and SVGIG (reference sequence). The CDR3 region is CAWSVRQGDYEQYF. CDR3 sequence (DNA): TGTGCCTGGAGTGTTAGACAGGGGGACTACGAGCAGTACTTC.

The chain carries TRBV18 and TRBJ2-6, with 10 bases lining up with TRBD2. J lost 5 bases, V lost 3 bases, and 13 bases had no gene match. Germline loops: CDR1 KGHSH, CDR2 LQKENI. The CDR3 has 19 residues. CDR3 protein: CASSPLGLAGAGWANVLTF. The CDR3 DNA sequence: TGTGCCAGCTCACCTTTAGGCCTAGCGGGAGCTGGCTGGGCCAACGTCCTGACTTTC. Complete variable domain (other parts from reference TRBV18 and TRBJ2-6): NAGVMQNPRHLVRRRGQEARLRCSPMKGHSHVYWYRQLPEEGLKFMVYLQKENIIDESGMPKERFSAEFPKEGPSILRIQQVVRGDSAAYFCASSPLGLAGAGWANVLTFGAGSRLTVL.

This clone was observed a few times. Other nucleotide sequences in the sample specify the same CDR3. Here the CDR3 DNA reads TGTGCCAGCAGCTTGGGCGGGACTAGCACAGATACGCAGTATTTT. This translates into CASSLGGTSTDTQYF. The rearrangement joins TRBV5-4 to TRBJ2-3, with D tentatively TRBD2 (6 bases). Trimming cost V 0 bases and J 0 bases, with 8 bases left between them. The CDR3 loop spans 15 amino acids. Germline CDR1 SGHNT, CDR2 YYREEE (reference sequence).

This clone occurred once. The chain has TRBV5-4 and TRBJ1-1; unclear D gene. The CDR3 spans 13 residues. Trimming shortened V by 4 bases and J by 0 bases, and 7 bases separated the two germline ends. Looked up from germline, CDR1 is SGHNT and CDR2 is YYREEE (reference sequence). The DNA of the CDR3 is TGTGCCAGCAGCCAAGTAATGAACACTGAAGCTTTCTTT. Amino acids: CASSQVMNTEAFF.

V is TRBV11-2 and J is TRBJ1-6, with a weak D call TRBD1 (5 bases). The CDR3 extends over 17 amino acids. Per the germline V gene, CDR1 is SGHAT and CDR2 is FQNNGV. The ends were cut back, 3 bases at V and 6 bases at J, with 18 bases in the middle. In nucleotides, the CDR3 is TGTGCCAGCAGCTTTTCGTTGGGGCAGGTGATTAATTCACCCCTCCACTTT. Translation: CASSFSLGQVINSPLHF.

This chain uses TRBV7-9 with TRBJ2-6; TRBD1 aligns across 12 bases. CDR1 and CDR2 from the germline V gene are SEHNR and FQNEAQ (reference sequence). The CDR3 spans 18 residues. Germline trimming cut 2 bases from V and 2 bases from J; bases unmatched to any gene: 4. In DNA form, the CDR3 reads TGTGCCAGCAGCTTACCGGGACAGGGGGCTACTGGGGCCAACGTCCTGACTTTC. Encoded protein: CASSLPGQGATGANVLTF.

The chain couples TRBV19 to TRBJ2-5; 8 nucleotides agree with TRBD1. From germline, CDR1 is LNHDA and CDR2 SQIVND (reference sequence). V trimming: 3 bases; J trimming: 0 bases; junction bases outside the gene matches: 3. The CDR3 consists of 15 residues. The CDR3 loop is CASSMGTGYQETQYF. In DNA form, the CDR3 reads TGTGCCAGTAGTATGGGGACAGGATACCAAGAGACCCAGTACTTC.

V gene TRBV11-2 combines with J gene TRBJ2-1; D could derive from TRBD1 or TRBD2 (5 bases each). The length of the CDR3 is 15 residues. The V gene lost 7 bases and the J gene lost 8 bases, with 21 bases spanning the gap. Germline loops: CDR1 SGHAT, CDR2 FQNNGV. In DNA form, the CDR3 reads TGTGCCAGCACCCCCACTGGGGGAAAGGGCCATGAGCAGTTCTTC. Encoded protein: CASTPTGGKGHEQFF.

V usage is TRBV5-4 and J usage is TRBJ2-7; D is unresolved. V was clipped by 3 bases and J by 2 bases, with 12 bases between them. CDR1 and CDR2 from the germline V gene are SGHNT and YYREEE (reference sequence). This CDR3 has 14 amino acids. The DNA for the CDR3 is TGTGCCAGCAGCTCGAGGATCACCCCCTACGAGCAGTACTTC. Translating gives CASSSRITPYEQYF. Drawing the rest from reference TRBV5-4 and TRBJ2-7, the complete variable domain is ETGVTQSPTHLIKTRGQQVTLRCSSQSGHNTVSWYQQALGQGPQFIFQYYREEENGRGNFPPRFSGLQFPNYSSELNVNALELDDSALYLCASSSRITPYEQYFGPGTRLTVT.

CDR3: CASSLPPIYYNEQFF. DNA of the CDR3: TGCGCCAGCAGCCTGCCTCCTATATACTACAATGAGCAGTTCTTC. V gene TRBV4-1 combines with J gene TRBJ2-1, with D hard to call. Trimming pared 4 bases from V and 3 bases from J, leaving 13 bases between. Germline V gene data show CDR1 as MGHRA and CDR2 as YSYEKL. This CDR3 contains 15 residues.

The chain combines TRBV2 with TRBJ1-3, with no clear D. The germline CDR1 and CDR2 sequences are SNHLY and FYNNEI. The CDR3 contains 14 residues. Trimming left V 4 bases short and J 1 base short, with 8 bases between. The CDR3 nucleotides read TGTGCCAGCAGTGTGATAGAATCTGGAAACACCATATATTTT. Translated, it gives CASSVIESGNTIYF.

The V and J genes are TRBV5-4 and TRBJ1-2; a possible D gene is TRBD1 (5 bases). Germline-derived CDR1 and CDR2 are SGHNT and YYREEE (reference sequence). Between the trimmed V and J ends, which lost 3 bases and 1 base, there was a span of 7 bases. The CDR3 totals 13 residues. The CDR3 region has the DNA TGTGCCAGCAGCTCCGACAGTAACTATGGCTACACCTTC. It specifies CASSSDSNYGYTF.

DNA for the CDR3: TGTGCCAGCAGGCGTACACAGGGGTGGAACACTGAAGCTTTCTTT. It yields the protein CASRRTQGWNTEAFF. V and J are TRBV6-5 and TRBJ1-1, with 7 bases aligning to TRBD1. Germline V gene sequence: CDR1 MNHEY, CDR2 SVGAGI. The CDR3 is 15 amino acids. V shed 6 bases, J shed 1 base, and the junction held 8 bases outside the gene matches.

Comment on this clone: Additional DNA sequences in this sample encode the identical CDR3. This chain joins TRBV5-1 and TRBJ2-1; 7 bases map to TRBD2. V was pared by 1 base and J by 1 base, with 2 bases of the junction left unmatched. This CDR3 has 15 residues. Germline CDR1 SGHRS, CDR2 YFSETQ. The CDR3 nucleotides read TGCGCCAGCAGCTTGATAGCGGGTTCCTACAATGAGCAGTTCTTC. Protein: CASSLIAGSYNEQFF.

The count of this clone is one. Other DNA sequences in the sample encode the same CDR3. The V gene is TRBV27, the J gene TRBJ1-5; 8 nucleotides align to TRBD1. V was pared by 5 bases and J by 0 bases, with 3 bases of the junction left unmatched. This CDR3 has 15 residues. CDR1 and CDR2 from the germline V gene are MNHEY and SMNVEV (reference sequence). CDR3 sequence: CASSPGTGSNQPQHF. Written as DNA, the CDR3 is TGTGCCAGCAGTCCCGGGACAGGTAGCAATCAGCCCCAGCATTTT.